The next 18 T cell receptor beta chains were all read from a single sample in a study of CD8 T cells in Susac syndrome. After extraction with the RNeasy kit, roughly 0.5 to 1 ug of the RNA was reverse transcribed using random hexamers. Each CDR3 protein is one row after TCRdb ran MiXCR on the immunoSEQ multiplex PCR reads. Found here are approximately 180,000 distinct CDR3 sequences, about 93% of them singletons; the top ten hold about 0.1%. Sequenced: CD4+ T cells from PBMCs. The receptor source for this set is a human donor with Susac syndrome.

The chain employs TRBV7-6 and TRBJ2-1, with 11 bases identical to TRBD2. Germline V gene sequence: CDR1 SGHVS, CDR2 FNYEAQ. The CDR3 runs to 15 residues. The V and J ends lost 5 bases and 5 bases, in that order; junction bases with no gene match: 5. CDR3 amino acids: CASSHGTSGNNEQFF. The CDR3 DNA follows: TGTGCCAGCAGCCACGGGACTAGCGGAAACAATGAGCAGTTCTTC.

A few counts support this clonotype. This chain connects TRBV5-1 to TRBJ1-6; D remains ambiguous. V was clipped by 4 bases and J by 11 bases, with 13 bases between them. The germline CDR1 and CDR2 sequences are SGHRS and YFSETQ. CDR3 length: 13 residues. The CDR3 DNA is TGCGCCAGCAGCACGACGGACGGGGCACCCCTCCACTTT. Protein product: CASSTTDGAPLHF.

This clonotype appeared once. V is TRBV7-9 and J is TRBJ2-4; D may be TRBD1 (6 bases). The germline V and J ends were trimmed by 7 bases and 6 bases, with 16 bases remaining between them. Germline CDR1 and CDR2: SEHNR and FQNEAQ (reference sequence). This CDR3 is 14 amino acids long. The CDR3 coding sequence is TGTGCCAGCAACATCAGGGGAAAGGGAAACATTCAGTACTTC. As protein: CASNIRGKGNIQYF.

J is TRBJ1-1 and V is TRBV2; D possibly corresponds to TRBD1 (6 bases). Germline V gene sequence: CDR1 SNHLY, CDR2 FYNNEI. The CDR3 runs 16 residues. V lost 4 bases and J 4 bases, leaving 19 bases between the germline ends. The CDR3 sequence: CASSGGQPLDGTEAFF. In DNA, the CDR3 is TGTGCCAGCAGTGGAGGACAGCCTTTGGACGGCACTGAAGCTTTCTTT.

The chain links TRBV4-3 to TRBJ2-7; TRBD2 agrees at 15 bases. CDR3 length equals 17 residues. CDR1 and CDR2 (germline): LGHNA, YSLEER. Germline trimming cut 3 bases from V and 1 base from J; bases unmatched to any gene: 4. The CDR3 DNA is TGCGCCAGCAGCCAGGGACTAGCGGGGGGCGGGTCCTACGAGCAGTACTTC. Encoded protein: CASSQGLAGGGSYEQYF.

This rearrangement joins TRBV28 to TRBJ2-3, with unresolved D. The CDR3 runs to 13 residues. Germline V CDR1 and CDR2: MDHEN, SYDVKM. The germline V and J ends were trimmed by 3 bases and 3 bases, with 7 bases remaining between them. The CDR3, as DNA: TGTGCCAGCAGTTTCGTCGAAACAGATACGCAGTATTTT. Amino acids: CASSFVETDTQYF.

The chain links TRBV20-1 to TRBJ2-7; D is unresolved. This CDR3 spans 11 amino acids. Germline CDR1 is DFQATT and CDR2 is SNEGSKA (reference sequence). Trimming pared 0 bases from V and 5 bases from J, leaving 5 bases between. CDR3 bases: TGCAGTGCTAGAGATTTGGACGAGCAGTACTTC. Encoded protein: CSARDLDEQYF.

The V call is TRBV27, the J call TRBJ2-6; tentative D call: TRBD1 (6 bases). The V end was cut by 4 bases, the J end by 14 bases, with 15 bases between. Per germline, CDR1 MNHEY and CDR2 SMNVEV (reference sequence). The CDR3 covers 13 residues. CDR3 residues: CASSSTGSFLLTF. The CDR3 region has the DNA TGTGCCAGCAGTTCGACAGGTTCCTTTCTCCTGACTTTC.

The chain has TRBV5-1 and TRBJ2-2; 8 bases fit TRBD2. The CDR3 covers 17 residues. The germline CDR1 and CDR2 sequences are SGHRS and YFSETQ. Trimming removed 0 bases from V and 0 bases from J; junction bases left unmatched: 4. In nucleotides, the CDR3 is TGCGCCAGCAGCTTGGACCAGCGGGGGACGAACACCGGGGAGCTGTTTTTT. It translates to CASSLDQRGTNTGELFF.

The chain carries TRBV10-3 and TRBJ2-4, with D possibly matching TRBD2 (5 bases). This CDR3 region has 14 residues. Germline values: CDR1 ENHRY, CDR2 SYGVKD. V was shortened by 0 bases and J by 7 bases, with 10 bases between the two germline ends. The CDR3 sequence is CAISESHRGNIQYF. The CDR3, as DNA: TGTGCCATCAGTGAGTCCCACCGGGGTAACATTCAGTACTTC.

The V gene is TRBV20-1, the J gene TRBJ1-4; D uncertain. CDR3 length equals 12 residues. Germline lookup yields CDR1 DFQATT and CDR2 SNEGSKA (reference sequence). V shed 6 bases and J shed 8 bases, with 13 bases lying between them. CDR3 in amino acids: CSASQRGEKLFF. The CDR3 DNA reads TGCAGTGCCTCTCAACGTGGGGAAAAACTGTTTTTT.

The chain links TRBV6-6 to TRBJ2-7; tentatively, D is TRBD1 (6 bases). This CDR3 has 14 residues. V was clipped by 5 bases and J by 5 bases, with 16 bases between them. Germline lookup yields CDR1 MNHNY and CDR2 SVGAGI (reference sequence). DNA for the CDR3: TGTGCCAGCAGTGGAGTCCACAGGGTCCACGAGCAGTACTTC. Amino acids: CASSGVHRVHEQYF.

This sequence joins TRBV10-3 and TRBJ2-5, with TRBD1 matching 8 bases. The CDR3 loop spans 15 amino acids. CDR1 is ENHRY, CDR2 SYGVKD, per germline. The J segment lost 1 base and the V segment lost 3 bases, leaving 4 bases of the junction unmatched. CDR3 protein: CAISDPGTGQETQYF. CDR3 bases: TGTGCCATCAGTGATCCCGGGACAGGCCAAGAGACCCAGTACTTC.

This sequence joins TRBV27 and TRBJ2-5; D might be TRBD1 (6 bases). The CDR3 has 14 residues. Germline CDR1 is MNHEY and CDR2 is SMNVEV (reference sequence). With 2 bases removed from V and 4 bases from J, the gap between germline ends came to 11 bases. This CDR3 is CASSLSPRGETQYF. CDR3 nucleotide sequence: TGTGCCAGCAGTTTAAGTCCCAGGGGAGAGACCCAGTACTTC.

The chain uses TRBV7-9 and TRBJ1-1; D uncertain. The germline CDR1 and CDR2 sequences are SEHNR and FQNEAQ (reference sequence). Trimming removed 6 bases at V and 2 bases at J, with 4 bases between. This CDR3 region has 11 residues. The CDR3: CASSDNTEAFF. CDR3 bases: TGTGCCAGCAGTGATAACACTGAAGCTTTCTTT.

This chain uses TRBV2 with TRBJ1-2; 9 bases map to TRBD1. There are 14 residues in the CDR3. In germline, CDR1 is SNHLY, CDR2 FYNNEI. The J segment lost 3 bases and the V segment lost 6 bases, leaving 5 bases of the junction unmatched. CDR3 loop: CASSRDRDDYGYTF. The CDR3 nucleotides are TGTGCCAGCAGCCGGGACAGGGACGACTATGGCTACACCTTC.

V is TRBV2 and J is TRBJ2-1; tentatively, D is TRBD1 or TRBD2 (6 bases each). The CDR3 spans 16 residues. Germline CDR1 SNHLY, CDR2 FYNNEI. Trimming took 1 base from V and 2 from J, leaving 12 bases between them. CDR3: CASSEEARGAYNEQFF. CDR3 sequence (DNA): TGTGCCAGCAGTGAAGAGGCGAGGGGGGCCTACAATGAGCAGTTCTTC.

This rearrangement joins TRBV28 to TRBJ1-1; no clear D gene. Germline V gene lookup returns CDR1 MDHEN and CDR2 SYDVKM. The CDR3 runs 14 residues. V was shortened by 6 bases and J by 0 bases, with 11 bases between the two germline ends. CDR3 residues: CASRQDIVNTEAFF. As DNA, the CDR3 is TGTGCCAGCAGACAAGACATTGTGAACACTGAAGCTTTCTTT.